What follows are 30 T cell receptor beta chains derived from one specimen sequenced in a study of shared clonotypes between healthy human individuals. Clones were sequenced by immunoSEQ multiplex PCR, and TCRdb holds only the in-frame ones, with some missing. The sample carries approximately 2.5 million clones, around nine tenths recorded once. Material for sequencing was naive CD4+ T cells sorted from blood. Specified subset: CD45RA+ positively selected. The receptors originated from a man aged 18 to 30 in good health.

This sequence joins TRBV5-1 and TRBJ1-5, with 7 bases fitting TRBD1. There are 14 residues in the CDR3. Germline V gene data show CDR1 as SGHRS and CDR2 as YFSETQ. V lost 3 bases, J lost 6 bases, and 6 bases stayed unmatched. CDR3 in amino acids: CASSSTGVGQPQHF. The CDR3 nucleotides are TGCGCCAGCAGCTCTACAGGGGTAGGTCAGCCCCAGCATTTT. The variable domain in full, completed from reference TRBV5-1 and TRBJ1-5, reads KAGVTQTPRYLIKTRGQQVTLSCSPISGHRSVSWYQQTPGQGLQFLFEYFSETQRNKGNFPGRFSGRQFSNSRSEMNVSTLELGDSALYLCASSSTGVGQPQHFGDGTRLSIL.

The CDR3 is CASSLGGGVGRYTF. For the CDR3, the DNA is TGCGCCAGCAGCCTCGGTGGAGGGGTCGGGCGCTACACCTTC. V and J are TRBV5-1 and TRBJ1-2; D is possibly TRBD1 (5 bases). V was clipped by 4 bases and J by 9 bases, with 19 bases between them. Germline V gives CDR1 SGHRS, CDR2 YFSETQ. The CDR3 covers 14 residues. Together with reference TRBV5-1 and TRBJ1-2, the CDR3 gives the full variable domain: KAGVTQTPRYLIKTRGQQVTLSCSPISGHRSVSWYQQTPGQGLQFLFEYFSETQRNKGNFPGRFSGRQFSNSRSEMNVSTLELGDSALYLCASSLGGGVGRYTFGSGTRLTVV.

Points on this clone: The sample contains more than one DNA sequence encoding this CDR3. The chain has TRBV10-1 and TRBJ2-3; possibly TRBD1 or TRBD2 for D (5 bases each). The CDR3 runs to 14 residues. The V end was cut by 0 bases, the J end by 3 bases, with 7 bases between. Germline CDR1 reads WNHNN; CDR2 reads SYGVQD (reference sequence). The CDR3 sequence: CASSESGATDTQYF. CDR3 DNA sequence: TGCGCCAGCAGTGAGTCCGGGGCGACAGATACGCAGTATTTT.

In this sample, this clone turned up once. V and J are TRBV4-1 and TRBJ2-7, with TRBD1 matching over 10 bases. The CDR3 totals 15 residues. With V trimmed by 3 bases and J by 5 bases, 7 bases remained unmatched. CDR1 is MGHRA, CDR2 YSYEKL, per germline. The CDR3 coding sequence is TGCGCCAGCAGCCAGCCGGGACAGGGGAAACACGAGCAGTACTTC. As protein: CASSQPGQGKHEQYF.

This chain joins TRBV5-1 and TRBJ2-5; possible D gene TRBD2, 5 bases. V lost 4 bases to trimming and J lost 5 bases, with 12 bases between them. The CDR3 runs 13 residues. CDR1 and CDR2 (germline): SGHRS, YFSETQ. The CDR3: CASSPERAETQYF. CDR3 coding DNA: TGCGCCAGCAGCCCCGAGAGGGCGGAGACCCAGTACTTC.

The genes are TRBV7-6 and TRBJ2-1, with TRBD2 matching over 13 bases. The CDR3 runs 18 residues. V shed 0 bases and J 8 bases; nucleotides not matched to a gene: 10. CDR1 SGHVS and CDR2 FNYEAQ come from the germline V gene. The CDR3 reads CASSLASGGTSGTDEQFF. CDR3 in DNA: TGTGCCAGCAGCTTAGCATCGGGCGGGACTAGCGGGACAGATGAGCAGTTCTTC.

The rearrangement uses TRBV2 and TRBJ1-2; 7 nucleotides agree with TRBD1. The CDR3 is 15 residues long. The V gene end was trimmed by 3 bases and the J gene end by 8 bases; junction bases not matched to a gene: 12. Germline values: CDR1 SNHLY, CDR2 FYNNEI. The CDR3 here is CASSDRRGGQTGYTF. CDR3 coding DNA: TGTGCCAGCAGTGATAGAAGGGGGGGACAGACGGGCTACACCTTC.

V is TRBV6-5 and J is TRBJ2-7; 9 bases line up with TRBD1. The germline V gene encodes CDR1 MNHEY and CDR2 SVGAGI. Trimming took 6 bases from V and 3 from J; bases not matched to a gene: 9. The CDR3 spans 15 residues. DNA of the CDR3: TGTGCCAGCAGAACCAGAACAGGGGGCGGCTACGAGCAGTACTTC. Translating it yields CASRTRTGGGYEQYF.

To note about this clone: The same CDR3 also results from other DNA sequences found in this sample. In DNA form, the CDR3 reads TGTGCCAGCAGCGTAGTTGGGACGAACACTGAAGCTTTCTTT. Translation: CASSVVGTNTEAFF. The gene calls are TRBV9 and TRBJ1-1, with D possibly matching TRBD1 (5 bases). The V and J ends lost 0 bases and 1 base respectively, with 7 bases between them. The CDR3 is 14 amino acids. CDR1 is SGDLS and CDR2 is YYNGEE in the germline V gene.

The chain couples TRBV18 to TRBJ1-2; the D is unclear. The germline V gene encodes CDR1 KGHSH and CDR2 LQKENI. The CDR3 length is 15 residues. Trimming removed 3 bases from V and 1 base from J, with 12 bases in between. In DNA, the CDR3 is TGTGCCAGCTCACCTTTGGAAAAAATTAACTATGGCTACACCTTC. Translation gives CASSPLEKINYGYTF.

The chain combines TRBV4-3 with TRBJ2-1; D gene ambiguous. This CDR3 spans 15 amino acids. Between the trimmed V and J ends, which lost 0 bases and 2 bases, there was a span of 8 bases. Germline V gene lookup returns CDR1 LGHNA and CDR2 YSLEER. CDR3 region: CASSQEQSAYNEQFF. CDR3 coding DNA: TGCGCCAGCAGCCAAGAACAATCCGCCTACAATGAGCAGTTCTTC.

The rearrangement links TRBV12-5 to TRBJ1-5; TRBD1 agrees at 7 bases. J lost 5 bases, V lost 1 base, and 17 bases had no gene match. CDR1 and CDR2 from the germline V gene are LGHNT and FRNRAP. The CDR3 has 19 residues. Here the CDR3 DNA reads TGTGCTAGTGGTTTGGAAAAGAAAACCGGACAGGAGGTAGATCAGCCCCAGCATTTT. It encodes CASGLEKKTGQEVDQPQHF.

This clone has only one observation. The same CDR3 also results from other DNA sequences found in this sample. This chain links TRBV15 with TRBJ1-5; TRBD1 is a possible D gene (5 bases). The CDR3 has 17 amino acids. In germline, CDR1 is LNHNV, CDR2 YYDKDF (reference sequence). V was cut by 0 bases and J by 4 bases, with 16 bases left in between. The CDR3 loop is CATSRDLLQAENQPQHF. The CDR3 coding sequence is TGTGCCACCAGCAGAGATCTGTTACAGGCGGAGAATCAGCCCCAGCATTTT.

The chain joins TRBV21-1 to TRBJ2-7; the tabulated D call, TRBD2, remains unverified against the DNA. TRBV21-1 is given as a pseudogene. The CDR3 is 15 amino acids. CDR3 DNA: TGTGCCAGCAGCAAAGAGCGGGGGGAGACCTACGAGCAGTACTTC. As protein: CASSKERGETYEQYF.

In the case of this clone: The sample contains more than one DNA sequence encoding this CDR3. The chain couples TRBV30 to TRBJ2-5; D not certain. The CDR3 is 12 amino acids. Germline V gene data show CDR1 as GTSNPN and CDR2 as SVGIG (reference sequence). Trimming took 4 bases from V and 2 from J, leaving 8 bases between them. The CDR3 here is CAWNSGQETQYF. CDR3 DNA: TGTGCCTGGAATTCTGGTCAAGAGACCCAGTACTTC. The entire variable domain, with the rest obtained from reference TRBV30 and TRBJ2-5, is as follows: SQTIHQWPATLVQPVGSPLSLECTVEGTSNPNLYWYRQAAGRGLQLLFYSVGIGQISSEVPQNLSASRPQDRQFILSSKKLLLSDSGFYLCAWNSGQETQYFGPGTRLLVL.

V is TRBV7-9 and J is TRBJ1-1, with 7 positions matching TRBD1. Germline V gives CDR1 SEHNR, CDR2 FQNEAQ (reference sequence). The CDR3 has 14 amino acids. V lost 5 bases to trimming and J lost 1 base; unmatched junction nucleotides: 4. As DNA, the CDR3 is TGTGCCAGCAGCCGGACAGGCCCGAACACTGAAGCTTTCTTT. As protein: CASSRTGPNTEAFF.

V and J are TRBV7-2 and TRBJ2-4; the D is unclear. Germline values: CDR1 SGHTA, CDR2 FQGNSA. V was shortened by 2 bases and J by 5 bases, with 16 bases between the two germline ends. The CDR3 has 16 amino acids. The CDR3 DNA reads TGTGCCAGCAGCTTATACGCCATCACGCTCCAAAACATTCAGTACTTC. Protein sequence: CASSLYAITLQNIQYF.

The genes are TRBV7-9 and TRBJ1-4; no clear D gene. Trimming removed 2 bases at V and 5 bases at J, with 12 bases between. Germline assignment: CDR1 SEHNR and CDR2 FQNEAQ (reference sequence). The CDR3 has 15 amino acids. The CDR3 reads CASSLLGFLNEKLFF. The CDR3 DNA is TGTGCCAGCAGCTTACTGGGGTTCCTAAATGAAAAACTGTTTTTT.

V gene TRBV10-3 combines with J gene TRBJ1-1; 8 bases are shared with TRBD1. This CDR3 comprises 15 residues. V dropped 4 bases and J dropped 4; count of bases not matched to a gene: 8. Germline lookup yields CDR1 ENHRY and CDR2 SYGVKD. CDR3 amino acids: CAISAGQGGGTEAFF. CDR3 sequence (DNA): TGTGCCATCAGTGCAGGACAGGGAGGGGGCACTGAAGCTTTCTTT.

The chain is built from TRBV6-4 and TRBJ2-1, with TRBD1 identical over 9 bases. CDR1 and CDR2 from the germline V gene are MRHNA and SNTAGT. The CDR3 runs to 16 residues. The J segment lost 3 bases and the V segment lost 3 bases, leaving 6 bases of the junction unmatched. The CDR3 sequence is CASSESGTGNYNEQFF. The CDR3 nucleotides are TGTGCCAGCAGTGAATCCGGGACAGGGAACTACAATGAGCAGTTCTTC.

The J gene is TRBJ1-2, the V gene TRBV19; 9 bases map to TRBD1. Germline CDR1 is LNHDA and CDR2 is SQIVND (reference sequence). J gave up 4 bases and V 7 bases, and 10 bases lay outside the gene matches. This CDR3 region has 15 residues. The CDR3 region has the DNA TGTGCCAGTATCCCGGGGACAGGGATATCCTATGGCTACACCTTC. Its translation is CASIPGTGISYGYTF.

The CDR3 loop reads CASSLGFEAFF. The CDR3 DNA sequence: TGTGCCAGCAGTCTCGGATTCGAAGCTTTCTTT. The V call is TRBV2, the J call TRBJ1-1, with D unclear. Per the germline V gene, CDR1 is SNHLY and CDR2 is FYNNEI. V dropped 5 bases and J dropped 8 bases, with 9 bases sitting between them. This CDR3 has 11 amino acids.

With regard to this clone: One junction end does not reproduce the germline sequence, and a read error may be involved. The rearrangement uses TRBV7-7 and TRBJ2-5; 8 nucleotides match TRBD2. CDR1 and CDR2 (germline): SSHAT, FNYEAQ (reference sequence). CDR3 size: 15 residues. The CDR3, as DNA: TGTGCTAGCAGCCCGAGCGGGGGCTTCCAAGAGACCCAGTACTTC. It encodes CASSPSGGFQETQYF.

V is TRBV6-5 and J is TRBJ1-4; D gene unclear. V was shortened by 3 bases and J by 1 base, with 9 bases between the two germline ends. Germline V gene lookup returns CDR1 MNHEY and CDR2 SVGAGI. This CDR3 comprises 15 residues. Here the CDR3 reads CASSYSGRTNEKLFF. Written as DNA, the CDR3 is TGTGCCAGCAGTTATTCCGGAAGAACTAATGAAAAACTGTTTTTT.

The V gene is TRBV5-4, the J gene TRBJ1-6; 7 bases map to TRBD1. V lost 4 bases to trimming and J lost 9 bases; unmatched junction nucleotides: 10. Germline V lookup: CDR1 SGHNT, CDR2 YYREEE (reference sequence). The CDR3 has 15 residues. The CDR3 region is CASSRTGLGGSPLHF. The CDR3 coding sequence is TGTGCCAGCAGCCGGACAGGCCTTGGCGGTTCACCCCTCCACTTT. Complete variable domain (other parts from reference TRBV5-4 and TRBJ1-6): ETGVTQSPTHLIKTRGQQVTLRCSSQSGHNTVSWYQQALGQGPQFIFQYYREEENGRGNFPPRFSGLQFPNYSSELNVNALELDDSALYLCASSRTGLGGSPLHFGNGTRLTVT.

The V gene is TRBV6-1, the J gene TRBJ2-2; TRBD2 agrees at 12 bases. Germline CDR1 and CDR2: MNHNS and SASEGT. The J segment lost 0 bases and the V segment lost 2 bases, leaving 4 bases of the junction unmatched. This CDR3 comprises 18 residues. CDR3 protein: CASSERTSGVANTGELFF. Here the CDR3 DNA reads TGTGCCAGCAGTGAAAGGACTAGCGGGGTCGCGAACACCGGGGAGCTGTTTTTT.

The rearrangement links TRBV9 to TRBJ1-3; 9 bases map to TRBD1. V trimming: 0 bases; J trimming: 8 bases; junction bases outside the gene matches: 6. This CDR3 has 15 amino acids. Germline CDR1 SGDLS, CDR2 YYNGEE. CDR3 nucleotide sequence: TGTGCCAGCAGCGTAGGCGGACAGGGGTGGGACACCATATATTTT. Its translation is CASSVGGQGWDTIYF.

A word on this clone: This CDR3 is also generated by other DNA sequences in the sample. The genes are TRBV28 and TRBJ2-7; D unclear. The V and J ends lost 4 bases and 2 bases respectively, with 6 bases between them. The CDR3 loop spans 12 amino acids. The germline V gene encodes CDR1 MDHEN and CDR2 SYDVKM. Here the CDR3 reads CASSSSPYEQYF. In DNA, the CDR3 is TGTGCCAGCAGTTCGTCACCCTACGAGCAGTACTTC. Combining the CDR3 with reference TRBV28 and TRBJ2-7 gives the whole variable domain DVKVTQSSRYLVKRTGEKVFLECVQDMDHENMFWYRQDPGLGLRLIYFSYDVKMKEKGDIPEGYSVSREKKERFSLILESASTNQTSMYLCASSSSPYEQYFGPGTRLTVT.

The genes are TRBV10-3 and TRBJ2-2; 9 positions match TRBD1. The CDR3 runs to 16 residues. Germline V lookup: CDR1 ENHRY, CDR2 SYGVKD. J lost 7 bases, V lost 3 bases, and 9 bases had no gene match. The CDR3 is CAISEFRTGDGGELFF. CDR3 nucleotides: TGTGCCATCAGTGAATTCCGGACAGGGGACGGCGGGGAGCTGTTTTTT.

The V and J genes are TRBV4-1 and TRBJ2-1; 8 bases are shared with TRBD2. Losses at the gene ends were 2 bases for V and 6 bases for J; bases not matched to a gene: 12. The germline CDR1 and CDR2 sequences are MGHRA and YSYEKL. CDR3 length: 17 residues. DNA of the CDR3: TGCGCCAGCAGCCAACAAGACGGGCTAGCGGGTATCAATGAGCAGTTCTTC. This gives the protein CASSQQDGLAGINEQFF.